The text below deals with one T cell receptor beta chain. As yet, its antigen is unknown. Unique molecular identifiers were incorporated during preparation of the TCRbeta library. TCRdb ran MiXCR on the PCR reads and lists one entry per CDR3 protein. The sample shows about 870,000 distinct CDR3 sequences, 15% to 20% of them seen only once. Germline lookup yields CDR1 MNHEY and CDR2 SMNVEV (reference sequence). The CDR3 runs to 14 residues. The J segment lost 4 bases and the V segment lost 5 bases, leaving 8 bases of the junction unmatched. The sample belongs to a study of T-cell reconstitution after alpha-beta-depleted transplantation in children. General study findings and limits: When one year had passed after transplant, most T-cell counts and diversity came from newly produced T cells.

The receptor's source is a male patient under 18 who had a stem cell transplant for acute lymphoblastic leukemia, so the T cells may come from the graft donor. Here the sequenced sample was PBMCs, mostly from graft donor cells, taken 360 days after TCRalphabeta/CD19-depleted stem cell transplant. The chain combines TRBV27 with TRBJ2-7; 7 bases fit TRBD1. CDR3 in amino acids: CASSLDLTGYEQYF. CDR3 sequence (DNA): TGTGCCAGCAGTCTCGATTTGACAGGGTACGAGCAGTACTTC.